These T cell receptor beta chains were read from a single sample in a study of blood T cell repertoires in COVID-19. Profiled with immunoSEQ multiplex PCR; TCRdb holds only in-frame clones, not every one. The table includes more than 200,000 clones, approximately 87% detected once. Sequencing input: peripheral blood. These receptors were obtained from an older woman with active or convalescent COVID-19. Each CDR3 is given with its conserved first and last residue. D genes are given only for firm matches. Expanded clones are given a class, and other clones once, few, many or no size at all.

clone size	D gene	V gene	CDR3 length	J gene	CDR3 DNA	CDR3 protein
once	.	TRBV9	14	TRBJ2-7	TGTGCCAGCAGCGTGGAGGAGCGGGCTGCCGAGCAGTACTTC	CASSVEERAAEQYF
few	TRBD1	TRBV5-1	16	TRBJ1-3	TGCGCCATCCTACGGACAGGGCCAGGGACTGGAAACACCATATATTTT	CAILRTGPGTGNTIYF
.	.	TRBV18	15	TRBJ1-1	TGTGCCAGCTCACCATGGGCAGGGGCCGACACTGAAGCTTTCTTT	CASSPWAGADTEAFF
once	.	TRBV5-1	13	TRBJ2-5	TGCGCCAGCAGCTTGGTTTTCGGAGAGACCCAGTACTTC	CASSLVFGETQYF
.	.	TRBV3-1/TRBV3-2	12	TRBJ2-7	TGTGCCAGCAGCCAAGAACTACGAGAGCAGTACTTC	CASSQELREQYF
.	.	TRBV6-5	15	TRBJ1-5	TGTGCCAGCAGTCGTGGGGGCGTCCTCAATCAGCCCCAGCATTTT	CASSRGGVLNQPQHF
few	.	TRBV6-2/TRBV6-3	18	TRBJ1-6	TGTGCCAGCAGCCGAAACTGGTTGTTGGGCTTGGGTAATTCACCCCTCCACTTT	CASSRNWLLGLGNSPLHF
.	TRBD1	TRBV5-1	15	TRBJ2-3	TGCGCCAGCAGCTTGGGGACAGGGGTGACAGATACGCAGTATTTT	CASSLGTGVTDTQYF
.	.	TRBV18	14	TRBJ1-2	TGTGCCAGCTCACCACCGGACAAGTCCTATGGCTACACCTTC	CASSPPDKSYGYTF
.	.	TRBV25-1	13	TRBJ1-5	TGTGCCAGCAGTGACGGGGGAGGACAGCCCCAGCATTTT	CASSDGGGQPQHF
.	.	TRBV19	13	TRBJ1-2	TGTGCCAGTAGTATTGAGATAAACTATGGCTACACCTTC	CASSIEINYGYTF
.	TRBD1	TRBV10-3	14	TRBJ2-2	TGTGCCATCAGTGGCCGGACAGGGCCCGGGGAGCTGTTTTTT	CAISGRTGPGELFF
.	TRBD1	TRBV5-6	15	TRBJ1-2	TGTGCCAGCAGCTCCGGACGGGACAGTAACTATGGCTACACCTTC	CASSSGRDSNYGYTF
.	.	TRBV2	12	TRBJ1-2	TGTGCCAGCACCGAACGGTCCTATGGCTACACCTTC	CASTERSYGYTF